The rows below give T cell receptor beta chains drawn from one sample of a study of regulatory T cells in long-lasting Graves disease. TCRdb independently ran MiXCR on the multiplex PCR reads; one entry per CDR3 protein. This table has a few hundred thousand distinct CDR3 sequences, less than 30% appearing once. Sequences were derived from peripheral blood mononuclear cells (PBMCs), sampled when the disease was refractory, from a patient treated with antithyroid drugs. All receptors come from a woman aged 40 to 55 with Graves disease. Both conserved end residues are part of each CDR3. A D gene is named only where the DNA matches it firmly. Size is omitted from some rows. Given values are once, few, many or a class for expanded clones.

cdr3_nt cdr3_aa v_call d_call j_call clone_size
TGTGCCAGCAGTTTAGGGGAATACTATGGCTACACCTTC CASSLGEYYGYTF TRBV28 . TRBJ1-2 many
TGTGCCAGCAGCTTAGATATTAGCATCAATCAGCCCCAGCATTTT CASSLDISINQPQHF TRBV7-2 . TRBJ1-5 many
TGCAGTGCTAGAGGTGAAGGGGACGGGCAGTTCTTC CSARGEGDGQFF TRBV20-1 . TRBJ2-1 .
TGTGCCAGCAGTCTCGGGACGTCGAACACTGAAGCTTTCTTT CASSLGTSNTEAFF TRBV12-3/TRBV12-4 . TRBJ1-1 many
TGCGCCAGCAGATCACAGGCGAACACCGGGGAGCTGTTTTTT CASRSQANTGELFF TRBV5-1 . TRBJ2-2 few
TGTGCCAGCAGCCGGGGACTAGCGGAGGGGTACGAGCAGTACTTC CASSRGLAEGYEQYF TRBV11-2 TRBD2 TRBJ2-7 .
TGTGCCAGCAGCTTAGCGCCACAAAGCACAGATACGCAGTATTTT CASSLAPQSTDTQYF TRBV7-2 . TRBJ2-3 .
TGCAGTGCGGGCCCCTATGGCTACACCTTC CSAGPYGYTF TRBV20-1 . TRBJ1-2 few
TGTGCCAGCAGTTTTTTAAGAGATCCCTACGAGCAGTACTTC CASSFLRDPYEQYF TRBV28 . TRBJ2-7 many
TGTGCCAGCAGCCAATGGGGGGCGGCTTCGAAAAACATTCAGTACTTC CASSQWGAASKNIQYF TRBV4-2 . TRBJ2-4 .
TGTGCCAGCAGCACCTACGGGGGGGGCCGATCACCCTTCCACTTT CASSTYGGGRSPFHF TRBV2 . TRBJ1-6 .
TGCAGTGCTAGACGACAGGGGAGCAATCAGCCCCAGCATTTT CSARRQGSNQPQHF TRBV20-1 TRBD1 TRBJ1-5 few
TGTGCCAGCAGCTTAGGTATAGACGGGAACAATGAGCAGTTCTTC CASSLGIDGNNEQFF TRBV7-8 . TRBJ2-1 .
TGTGCCAGCAATGGGGCCGTCGTGTGGGGCGATGGGGAGACCCAGTACTTC CASNGAVVWGDGETQYF TRBV2 . TRBJ2-5 many
TGTGCCATCAGTGAGTCGAGACTAGTTTTACGCTACGAGCAGTACTTC CAISESRLVLRYEQYF TRBV10-3 . TRBJ2-7 many
TGTGCCAGCAGCTTAGATGGGGGAGCCAAAAACATTCAGTACTTC CASSLDGGAKNIQYF TRBV7-2 . TRBJ2-4 many
TGCAGTGCTAGAGGATTAGGCAGCTCGGTACCCTACGAGCAGTACTTC CSARGLGSSVPYEQYF TRBV20-1 . TRBJ2-7 .
TGTGCCAGCAGCTTAGACCGGTCCAGCGAGCAGTACTTC CASSLDRSSEQYF TRBV7-3 . TRBJ2-7 many
TGTGCCAGCAGTGAAACAGTATATGGCTACACCTTC CASSETVYGYTF TRBV12-3/TRBV12-4 . TRBJ1-2 many
TGTGCCAGCAGTGAGATCGACGGGTTGAACACCGGGGAGCTGTTTTTT CASSEIDGLNTGELFF TRBV2 . TRBJ2-2 once
TGCGCCAGCAGCTTGAATTTGCCCGGCTCCTACGAGCAGTACTTC CASSLNLPGSYEQYF TRBV5-1 . TRBJ2-7 few
TGTGCCAGCAGCTTAATCCCGACTAGCATCGAGCAGTACTTC CASSLIPTSIEQYF TRBV7-3 TRBD2 TRBJ2-7 .
TGCGCCAGCAGCCAATCCCCCGGGGCTCGGACTGAAGCTTTCTTT CASSQSPGARTEAFF TRBV4-1 . TRBJ1-1 .
TGTGCCAGCCGACAGGTTACCTACGAGCAGTACTTC CASRQVTYEQYF TRBV6-1 . TRBJ2-7 .
TGTGCCAGCAGTTACCCGACGGGGGGGGTCTACGAGCAGTACTTC CASSYPTGGVYEQYF TRBV6-9 TRBD2 TRBJ2-7 many
TGTGCCAGCAGTATGACCACACGGATATCTGGGGCCAACGTCCTGACTTTC CASSMTTRISGANVLTF TRBV27 . TRBJ2-6 .